The clone carrying this T cell receptor beta chain was observed at least ten times. Its antigen is currently unknown. This sample stems from a study of spatial heterogeneity in lung cancer. Study at large: Sequences of the beta chain were consistently detected in greater numbers than alpha-chain sequences. Findings of the study overall: Tumoral mutation counts were tracked by counts of expanded intratumoral alpha and beta TCRs. Coverage of tumor T cells, by estimate, reached around 6.3% for alpha chains and about 12% for beta chains.

Each TCR cDNA molecule bore a unique molecular identifier. TCRdb fed the 5' RACE reads into MiXCR, producing one record per CDR3 protein. The sample lists some 11,000 distinct CDR3 sequences, approximately 5.1% occurring once. The CDR3 contains 15 residues. V trimming: 7 bases; J trimming: 0 bases; junction bases outside the gene matches: 8. Germline CDR1 and CDR2: SQVTM and ANQGSEA. Sample time point: sample taken at primary tumor resection. Unsorted whole RNA from tumor, nontumor lung or frozen PBMC underwent sequencing. The V and J genes are TRBV29-1 and TRBJ2-3, with 9 positions matching TRBD1. The clonotype originates from a male donor with early-stage non-small cell lung cancer. Here the sequenced sample was lung tumor tissue, taken at surgery. The CDR3 sequence is CSGTTGGSSTDTQYF. CDR3 nucleotide sequence: TGCAGCGGGACGACAGGGGGGTCTAGCACAGATACGCAGTATTTT.